This TCR beta chain was found in a study of blood T cell repertoires in COVID-19. The CDR3 contains 15 residues. The V end was cut by 3 bases, the J end by 2 bases, with 13 bases between. CDR1 and CDR2 (germline): LNHNV, YYDKDF (reference sequence). Using immunoSEQ multiplex PCR, the repertoire was profiled, and TCRdb retains in-frame clones only, with some absent. The repertoire has some 200,000 clones, around 85% of them found once; the top ten carry over 9.5%. The sample consisted of peripheral blood. This receptor was obtained from a woman aged 60-70 years with COVID-19, enrolled during active disease. V gene TRBV15 combines with J gene TRBJ1-1, with TRBD1 as a possible D gene (6 bases). DNA of the CDR3: TGTGCCACCAGCAGGGGGGGGGACATAAACACTGAAGCTTTCTTT. Translated, it gives CATSRGGDINTEAFF.